Shown below are 23 T cell receptor beta chains from a single sample sequenced in a study of T cell repertoires in cytomegalovirus infection. What these receptors recognize is not known. TCRdb redid the calling of the reads with MiXCR, one entry per CDR3 protein. The data hold about 110,000 distinct CDR3 sequences, with roughly 41% observed a single time. The source material was CD8+ T cells from cultured PBMCs, sampled from culture after CMV antigen stimulation. The receptors were gathered from a human donor in good health (CMV status not recorded). Some clones in this sample may be carry-over from other donors' samples.

This clonotype has more than one count but fewer than ten. The gene calls are TRBV2 and TRBJ1-4; D may be TRBD1 (5 bases). Germline-derived CDR1 and CDR2 are SNHLY and FYNNEI. Deletions cut 6 bases from V and 1 base from J, with 9 bases between. CDR3 size: 14 residues. This chain's CDR3 is CASRARETNEKLFF. CDR3 bases: TGTGCCAGCAGGGCCAGGGAAACTAATGAAAAACTGTTTTTT.

The rearrangement uses TRBV20-1 and TRBJ2-5, with 7 bases aligning to TRBD1. Per the germline V gene, CDR1 is DFQATT and CDR2 is SNEGSKA (reference sequence). The CDR3 is made up of 13 amino acids. With 5 bases clipped from V and 3 bases from J, the junction kept 6 bases outside the gene matches. CDR3 bases: TGCAGTGCTCTCCCCGGGACAGAAGAGACCCAGTACTTC. Translated, it gives CSALPGTEETQYF.

This clonotype appeared a single time. The rearrangement links TRBV7-2 to TRBJ2-7; D is undetermined. Trimming shortened V by 1 base and J by 0 bases, and 4 bases separated the two germline ends. Germline lookup yields CDR1 SGHTA and CDR2 FQGNSA. The CDR3 sequence is 13 residues long. The CDR3 DNA reads TGTGCCAGCAGCTTAGGGTACTCCTACGAGCAGTACTTC. This gives the protein CASSLGYSYEQYF.

The sample holds one count of this clonotype. V gene TRBV19 combines with J gene TRBJ1-2; D is possibly TRBD1 (5 bases). CDR3 size: 15 residues. Germline loops: CDR1 LNHDA, CDR2 SQIVND (reference sequence). The V gene lost 6 bases and the J gene lost 4 bases, with 18 bases spanning the gap. The CDR3: CASSQGAGPSYGYTF. CDR3 DNA sequence: TGTGCCAGTAGCCAAGGGGCAGGACCCAGCTATGGCTACACCTTC. Complete variable domain (other parts from reference TRBV19 and TRBJ1-2): DGGITQSPKYLFRKEGQNVTLSCEQNLNHDAMYWYRQDPGQGLRLIYYSQIVNDFQKGDIAEGYSVSREKKESFPLTVTSAQKNPTAFYLCASSQGAGPSYGYTFGSGTRLTVV.

This clonotype was seen a handful of times. The chain couples TRBV4-1 to TRBJ2-7, with D unresolved. Trimming stripped 0 bases from V and 2 bases from J, with 8 bases between. Germline V gives CDR1 MGHRA, CDR2 YSYEKL. The CDR3 has 14 residues. CDR3 nucleotides: TGCGCCAGCAGCCAAGATCAGACGGCCTACGAGCAGTACTTC. This sequence encodes CASSQDQTAYEQYF.

In this sample, this clonotype turned up a few times. The V gene is TRBV7-9, the J gene TRBJ1-2; D is unresolved. CDR1 is SEHNR, CDR2 FQNEAQ, per germline (reference sequence). Trimming took off 5 bases at V and 6 bases at J, with 10 bases between the two ends. CDR3 length: 12 amino acids. In DNA, the CDR3 is TGTGCCAGCAGCCATGATGGACATGGCTACACCTTC. Protein: CASSHDGHGYTF.

This clonotype has more than one count but fewer than ten. The CDR3 is CASSSGQYNEQFF. The CDR3 DNA reads as TGTGCCAGCAGTTCGGGACAGTACAATGAGCAGTTCTTC. The chain joins TRBV12-3 or TRBV12-4 to TRBJ2-1; 7 positions agree with TRBD1. This CDR3 contains 13 residues. V lost 4 bases to trimming and J lost 4 bases; unmatched junction nucleotides: 1.

This clonotype was seen ten or more times. The chain is built from TRBV2 and TRBJ1-2; possibly TRBD1 for D (6 bases). The CDR3 spans 15 residues. The V end was cut by 1 base, the J end by 5 bases, with 14 bases between. Germline-derived CDR1 and CDR2 are SNHLY and FYNNEI. DNA for the CDR3: TGTGCCAGCAGTGAAGGGGGTGGGGGGACATATGGCTACACCTTC. Translation: CASSEGGGGTYGYTF.

The chain combines TRBV6-2 or TRBV6-3 with TRBJ2-7; 9 nucleotides line up with TRBD1. The germline V gene has CDR1 MNHEY and CDR2 SVGEGT. V dropped 4 bases and J dropped 3; count of bases not matched to a gene: 4. This CDR3 spans 14 amino acids. CDR3 DNA sequence: TGTGCCAGCAGTTCTTGGACAGGGGACTACGAGCAGTACTTC. It encodes CASSSWTGDYEQYF.

This chain uses TRBV29-1 with TRBJ1-3; D perhaps matches TRBD1 (6 bases). The CDR3 contains 15 residues. Germline CDR1 reads SQVTM; CDR2 reads ANQGSEA. The V end was cut by 3 bases, the J end by 0 bases, with 12 bases between. CDR3 nucleotide sequence: TGCAGCGTTGACGACAGGACGAGCTCTGGAAACACCATATATTTT. Protein: CSVDDRTSSGNTIYF.

This clonotype was counted at least ten times. The V and J genes are TRBV5-6 and TRBJ2-7; 7 bases are a match to TRBD2. CDR1 is SGHDT, CDR2 YYEEEE, per germline. V lost 5 bases and J lost 4; bases outside the gene matches: 9. The CDR3 runs to 14 residues. The CDR3 spells CASRHLADPYEQYF. CDR3 nucleotide sequence: TGTGCCAGCAGGCATCTAGCGGATCCTTACGAGCAGTACTTC.

The chain employs TRBV7-2 and TRBJ2-3; the match to TRBD2 covers 8 bases. Trimming took 5 bases from V and 0 from J; bases not matched to a gene: 7. CDR1 SGHTA and CDR2 FQGNSA come from the germline V gene. The CDR3 consists of 16 residues. The CDR3 DNA sequence: TGTGCCAGCAGCCCGGGGGGGGGGCCTAGCACAGATACGCAGTATTTT. Encoded protein: CASSPGGGPSTDTQYF.

The V and J genes are TRBV6-6 and TRBJ2-7; perhaps TRBD2 as D (5 bases). Germline lookup yields CDR1 MNHNY and CDR2 SVGAGI (reference sequence). This CDR3 spans 11 amino acids. V lost 5 bases to trimming and J lost 3 bases, with 5 bases between them. The CDR3 nucleotides read TGTGCCAGCAGTGACTACTACGAGCAGTACTTC. Its protein is CASSDYYEQYF.

The chain employs TRBV19 and TRBJ2-5; the D call may be TRBD1 or TRBD2 (6 bases each). Trimming cost V 7 bases and J 2 bases, with 14 bases left between them. The CDR3 consists of 14 residues. CDR1 LNHDA and CDR2 SQIVND come from the germline V gene (reference sequence). CDR3 in amino acids: CASNQVGGQETQYF. The CDR3 DNA reads as TGTGCCAGTAACCAGGTAGGGGGGCAAGAGACCCAGTACTTC.

This chain uses TRBV4-1 with TRBJ2-5, with 7 positions matching TRBD1. The germline CDR1 and CDR2 sequences are MGHRA and YSYEKL. This CDR3 contains 16 residues. J lost 3 bases, V lost 4 bases, and 11 bases had no gene match. This CDR3 is CASSPTGPPKEETQYF. The CDR3 DNA reads TGCGCCAGCAGCCCGACAGGGCCCCCCAAGGAAGAGACCCAGTACTTC.

This clonotype showed up just a few times. The chain is built from TRBV7-6 and TRBJ2-2, with a weak D call TRBD1 (6 bases). V lost 5 bases, J lost 7 bases, and 8 bases lay in between. Germline V gene data show CDR1 as SGHVS and CDR2 as FNYEAQ. The CDR3 has 12 residues. CDR3 sequence reads: CASSTGLGELFF. The CDR3 DNA follows: TGTGCCAGCAGCACAGGGCTCGGGGAGCTGTTTTTT.

This clonotype has only a few counts. The chain uses TRBV7-8 and TRBJ2-7; D is possibly TRBD2 (6 bases). Germline V gene lookup returns CDR1 SGHVS and CDR2 FQNEAQ. This CDR3 is 14 amino acids long. V was shortened by 5 bases and J by 3 bases, with 14 bases between the two germline ends. The DNA of the CDR3 is TGTGCCAGCAGCGGAGGGACGGGAGTCTACGAGCAGTACTTC. Protein sequence: CASSGGTGVYEQYF.

This clonotype was seen many times. The chain couples TRBV12-3 or TRBV12-4 to TRBJ2-5; perhaps TRBD1 as D (5 bases). V was cut by 5 bases and J by 2 bases, with 15 bases left in between. The CDR3 extends over 15 amino acids. The chain's CDR3 is CASSPGHKTQETQYF. The CDR3, as DNA: TGTGCCAGCAGTCCCGGACACAAAACTCAAGAGACCCAGTACTTC.

This clonotype has more than one count but fewer than ten. This chain connects TRBV6-6 to TRBJ1-1; 10 bases map to TRBD1. V gave up 6 bases and J gave up 4 bases; unmatched junction bases: 14. The germline V gene encodes CDR1 MNHNY and CDR2 SVGAGI (reference sequence). CDR3 length equals 17 residues. CDR3 nucleotides: TGTGCCAGCAGCTTCCCCGGACAGGGGGGGGATGGCACTGAAGCTTTCTTT. Its protein is CASSFPGQGGDGTEAFF.

This clonotype was seen just once. The chain has TRBV2 and TRBJ2-7; D possibly corresponds to TRBD2 (5 bases). The CDR3 runs 12 residues. Germline CDR1 and CDR2: SNHLY and FYNNEI. V was trimmed by 8 bases and J by 5 bases, leaving 13 bases between them. CDR3 residues: CASSFVGDEQYF. In nucleotides, the CDR3 is TGTGCCAGCTCATTCGTCGGGGACGAGCAGTACTTC.

This clonotype was picked up a small number of times. V is TRBV6-5 and J is TRBJ1-3, with D unclear. This CDR3 has 17 amino acids. The V end was cut by 0 bases, the J end by 0 bases, with 12 bases between. The germline CDR1 and CDR2 sequences are MNHEY and SVGAGI. The DNA for the CDR3 is TGTGCCAGCAGTTACTCGGAGGAGAACAGCTCTGGAAACACCATATATTTT. Translation: CASSYSEENSSGNTIYF.

This clonotype was counted a few times. The chain combines TRBV11-2 with TRBJ1-1; D remains ambiguous. The CDR3 is made up of 12 amino acids. Trimming left V 1 base short and J 3 bases short, with 3 bases between. Germline lookup yields CDR1 SGHAT and CDR2 FQNNGV. The CDR3 here is CASSLVDTEAFF. CDR3 in DNA: TGTGCCAGCAGCTTAGTGGACACTGAAGCTTTCTTT.

The chain recombines TRBV12-3 or TRBV12-4 with TRBJ2-1; 12 nucleotides align to TRBD2. V shed 5 bases, J shed 8 bases, and the junction held 7 bases outside the gene matches. The CDR3 is 15 residues long. The CDR3 sequence: CASSPLAGGQDEQFF. In nucleotides, the CDR3 is TGTGCCAGCAGTCCTCTAGCGGGGGGGCAGGATGAGCAGTTCTTC.